The 3 T cell receptor beta chains below all came from one sample that was sequenced in a study of blood T cell repertoires in COVID-19. Produced via immunoSEQ multiplex PCR; TCRdb's table is partial and in-frame only. This sample has 30,000 to 45,000 clones, with approximately 80% found just once. Sequenced: peripheral blood. Receptors originate from a human donor in a cohort sampled during active COVID-19.

A single count supports this clone. V usage is TRBV18 and J usage is TRBJ1-5; possible D gene TRBD1, 5 bases. Germline lookup yields CDR1 KGHSH and CDR2 LQKENI. The length of the CDR3 is 15 residues. Trimming shortened V by 5 bases and J by 6 bases, and 17 bases separated the two germline ends. This CDR3 is CASSADSSGGQPQHF. The DNA of the CDR3 is TGTGCCAGCTCAGCAGATTCTTCGGGGGGTCAGCCCCAGCATTTT.

The V gene is TRBV6-5, the J gene TRBJ2-1, with D possibly matching TRBD2 (6 bases). The CDR3 is 16 amino acids. The ends were cut back, 0 bases at V and 3 bases at J, with 12 bases in the middle. Germline values: CDR1 MNHEY, CDR2 SVGAGI. CDR3: CASSYSLGGNYNEQFF. As DNA, the CDR3 is TGTGCCAGCAGTTACTCTCTGGGGGGAAACTACAATGAGCAGTTCTTC.

The CDR3 loop reads CASSLGLGQGVSGNTIYF. CDR3 sequence (DNA): TGTGCCAGCAGTTTAGGGTTGGGACAGGGAGTCTCTGGAAACACCATATATTTT. The rearrangement links TRBV28 to TRBJ1-3; 9 bases line up with TRBD1. Germline CDR1 MDHEN, CDR2 SYDVKM. After removal of 2 bases from V and 0 bases from J, the junction contained 8 bases not matched to a gene. This CDR3 is 18 amino acids long.